This TCR beta chain was identified in a study of T cell changes during pregnancy in multiple sclerosis. The repertoire was sequenced with immunoSEQ multiplex PCR; TCRdb's copy has only in-frame clones and lacks some. In the table there are tens of thousands of clones, over 85% of which are singletons. This CDR3 comprises 15 residues. Trimming cost V 3 bases and J 4 bases, with 12 bases left between them. Per the germline V gene, CDR1 is MNHEY and CDR2 is SMNVEV (reference sequence). The sequence was obtained from a female donor with multiple sclerosis, enrolled in a pregnancy study. This specimen was CD4+ T cells from peripheral blood mononuclear cells, taken before pregnancy. The chain links TRBV27 to TRBJ2-2; D might be TRBD1 (5 bases). CDR3 sequence: CASSFEQVPTGELFF. CDR3 DNA sequence: TGTGCCAGCAGTTTCGAACAGGTACCCACCGGGGAGCTGTTTTTT.